What follows is one T cell receptor (beta chain) and its context. This clone was detected only a few times. Its antigen remains undetermined. Base qualities are not provided; no much larger clone lies one nucleotide away. The data stem from a study of cytomegalovirus exposure and HLA in healthy donors (dated by TCRdb to 2016 to 2017). For the wider study: In an earlier analysis of several hundred of the donors, less than 350 Gb of sequence data and some 100 million unique TCR beta sequences from 150 million to 200 million T cells were reported. Roughly 310 gigabases of sequencing data and some 85 million unique TCR sequences were included in an early release covering 550 to 800 HLA-typed donors. Of the roughly 390 genotyped donors, 70% to 90% were placed in the genetic ancestry cluster associated with self-reported Caucasian donors. The study was designed to test whether signatures of past pathogen exposure could be identified by cataloging public T cell receptors. The T cell repertoires of about 700 subjects were profiled by immunosequencing and related to cytomegalovirus serostatus. Besides the first cohort of approximately 710 subjects, a separate validation cohort made up of over a hundred different subjects was used. To predict cytomegalovirus infection status, the study brought together high-throughput TCR immunosequencing, statistical association of individual TCRs with disease status, and machine learning. A later analysis re-examined previously published TCR beta repertoires from 500 to 700 donors and added high-resolution HLA genotyping to investigate patterns of TCR occurrence. Rather than drawing on any new phenotypic data, the later analysis identified candidate immune exposures from TCR beta sequences and the way those sequences occurred across donors. An earlier analysis of some 600 of the donors applied high-throughput TCR beta sequencing to assess whether each TCR beta V gene segment acted as functional or pseudogenic. Donor age, sex, ethnicity and CMV serostatus were collected together with the repertoire data. Genome-wide SNP genotypes for about 65% of the roughly 700 donors were used in a later genetic analysis, which treated that subset as a discovery cohort. All discovery cohort repertoires had been generated on a single sequencing platform. Both class I and class II loci were covered by HLA typing, at four-digit resolution. Typing coverage differed by locus: A, B, C, DRB1 and DQB1 were typed in about 620-630 donors, DQA1 in about 500, DPA1 in 600 to 610, and DPB1 in 472. Five DR-DQ haplotypes were treated as single units for association and clustering because of strong linkage in the cohort. Among several hundred genotyped donors of the cohort, an average of approximately 240,000 unique TCR beta nucleotide sequences was sequenced per donor, of which 15% to 20% were non-productive. The investigation overall reported the following: According to a later genetic analysis, donors in an Asian-associated ancestry cluster had fewer N-insertions in productive TCRs than the approximately 690-donor mean. The study gave a list of 150 to 200 TCR beta chains associated with cytomegalovirus. Broadly in line with IMGT annotations, most TCR beta V segments showed up in productive rearrangements about 87% or about 30% of the time in an earlier analysis of approximately 640 of the donors. A later analysis associated about 18,000 TCR beta sequences with specific HLA alleles at a false discovery rate of 0.05. The sequencing pipeline was judged likely to have produced a cluster of highly shared sequence variants as a technical artifact. In a later analysis, HLA-associated TCR beta chains showed more clonal expansion and lower generation probabilities than non-associated chains that were equally common. A later genetic analysis associated a missense DCLRE1C variant with V-gene and J-gene trimming of TCR beta chains, and an independent cohort replicated the association. The presence/absence analyses assumed that sequencing depth was roughly uniform across donors, and that assumption may not be true. Seventeen rarely observed V segments, including chromosome 9 orphons, were excluded from the earlier analysis of a few hundred of the donors because counts were too low. According to the authors, the approach could potentially be generalized to other disease states and immunological phenotypes. Across donors, most TCR sequences were observed very rarely, whereas some public TCRs were present in many individuals. Linkage disequilibrium might explain the correlated functional status among segregating V segments, but an unknown experimental factor could not be ruled out. A later analysis found that most CMV-associated TCR beta chains appeared HLA-restricted, with HLA associations seemingly driven largely by CMV exposure. The classifier was reported to diagnose cytomegalovirus status with high specificity and sensitivity in both the original cohort and the validation cohort. This cohort had only TCR beta chains sequenced, and the lack of alpha or paired-chain data limited which features could be detected. According to a later analysis, TCR association rates differed among HLA loci, with DRB1 alleles showing the most associated TCRs and HLA-C alleles showing the fewest. In vitro tests confirmed that a few of the cytomegalovirus-associated TCR beta chains recognize cytomegalovirus antigens. Because HLA typing was unavailable for some donors at each locus, only the typed subset was used in association tests. A further reported finding was that TCR beta sequences accurately predicted the HLA-A and HLA-B alleles for most subjects in the first cohort. According to a later analysis, parvovirus B19, influenza, CMV and Epstein-Barr virus appeared linked to several top co-occurrence clusters. Immune exposure information for the cohort was limited to CMV serostatus. Strong co-occurrence of HLA alleles, especially DR and DQ, made assigning TCR associations to individual alleles difficult.

Preparation of the library involved the immunoSEQ multiplex PCR assay. For the multiplex PCR, a mixture combining 60 forward primers for TCR Vbeta segments and 13 reverse primers for TCR Jbeta segments was used. The CDR3 region of rearranged TCR beta genes was amplified from genomic DNA with a multiplex PCR assay. The Illumina HiSeq System was used to sequence the amplified TCR beta libraries as 87-base-pair reads. Per the authors' processing: A later analysis tallied around 80 million unique TCR beta chains across the approximately 670 repertoires, and around 12 million of those chains were shared by two or more donors. To remove PCR and sequencing errors, raw reads were error-corrected and collapsed into unique sequences using a nearest-neighbor algorithm that merged closely related sequences. To assign V, D and J gene segments, CDR3 sequences were aligned to IMGT reference sequences. For a sequence to be retained, a match of at least six nucleotides to both a V gene segment and a J gene segment was required. Rearrangements were called productive when the CDR3 lacked stop codons and stayed in frame with V and J; all others were non-productive. CDR3 was defined according to IMGT convention as the region running from the second conserved V-encoded cysteine to the conserved J-encoded phenylalanine. Sequences without an unambiguous match to a single V gene segment were excluded from the earlier analysis of almost 600 of the donors. An earlier analysis of almost 600 of the donors classified V segments as functional when productive rearrangements were above 56.7% and as segregating when the standard deviation between donors was above 5%. A statistical classification framework was built to diagnose cytomegalovirus status from the catalog of TCR beta chain sequences. In a later analysis, TCR nucleotide sequences were compared against IMGT/GENE-DB human TR gene sequences so that V and J genes could be assigned. A later analysis assigned CDR3 sequences and most-parsimonious VDJ recombination scenarios with the TCRdist pipeline. In a later analysis, each TCR beta chain was defined by its CDR3 amino acid sequence together with its V-gene family, and reads lacking a unique V-gene family were excluded. In a later analysis, a few hundred highly shared, low-generation-probability nucleotide sequences were removed to address suspected cross-contamination and a sequencing artifact. For each public chain, a later analysis derived a clonal expansion index from normalized ranks of inferred template counts within each repertoire. A later analysis computed generation probabilities with a VDJ recombination model fitted to out-of-frame rearrangements, and checked the results against IGoR. A later analysis scored TCR-TCR, TCR-HLA and TCR-CMV co-occurrence with hypergeometric tests, applying a repertoire-size bias correction to TCR pairs. False discovery rates were estimated in a later analysis by permuting HLA or CMV assignments 20 times. A later analysis grouped co-occurring TCRs with DBSCAN, adding TCRdist sequence similarity when clustering within HLA-allele-positive subsets. For co-occurrence clustering, repertoires with fewer than 30,000 or more than 120,000 public chains were excluded, along with five repertoires with anomalous nucleotide sharing. This immuneACCESS table, as held by TCRdb, lists in-frame sequences with V and J called but not all clones. Of the missing ones, under half trace to an unresolved V gene in checked studies; the others have no known cause. V and J calls and clone size follow that table, whereas D and trimming were derived from the DNA. The sample table contains 100,000 to 150,000 clones; only one count was recorded for over 15% of them. The ten most abundant clones make up 2.5% to 3% of the sample.

The cohort comprised several hundred healthy bone marrow donors. All cohort members were sampled while nominally healthy, although unrecorded immune exposures were likely present. The donor tested CMV seropositive, placing the donor among the 250 to 300 seropositive members of the cohort. A peripheral blood sample was provided by each donor, and peripheral blood mononuclear cells were used for TCR beta sequencing. The Qiagen DNeasy Blood Extraction Kit was used to extract genomic DNA from the blood cell samples. The TCR comes from a female donor in good health and CMV-seropositive. Sequenced: PBMCs.

The nucleotide sequence is TGTGCCAGCAGTTCACCGGTGAGGGGGCACACTGAAGCTTTCTTT. It codes for CASSSPVRGHTEAFF. The chain uses TRBV28 and TRBJ1-1; TRBD1 agrees with 7 junctional bases. Germline trimming: 4 bases from V, 3 bases from J; junction bases outside gene matches: 8. The CDR3 runs 15 residues from the cysteine to the phenylalanine. The kept DNA is CDR3 alone, 45 bases in frame from the first base. The germline V gene gives CDR1 as MDHEN and CDR2 as SYDVKM.